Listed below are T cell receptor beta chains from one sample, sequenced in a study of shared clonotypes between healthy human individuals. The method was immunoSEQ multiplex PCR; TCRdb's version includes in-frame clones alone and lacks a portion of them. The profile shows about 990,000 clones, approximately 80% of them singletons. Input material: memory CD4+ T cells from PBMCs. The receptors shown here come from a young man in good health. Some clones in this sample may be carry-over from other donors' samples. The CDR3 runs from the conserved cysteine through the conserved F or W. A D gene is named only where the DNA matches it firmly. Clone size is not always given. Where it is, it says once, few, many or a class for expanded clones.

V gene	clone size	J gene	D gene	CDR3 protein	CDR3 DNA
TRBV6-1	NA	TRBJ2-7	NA	CASSEGIYEQYF	TGTGCCAGCAGTGAAGGGATATACGAGCAGTACTTC
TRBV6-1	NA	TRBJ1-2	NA	CASSGSVFGYTF	TGTGCCAGCAGTGGGTCCGTATTTGGCTACACCTTC
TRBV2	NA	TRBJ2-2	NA	CASSERGTGELFF	TGTGCCAGCAGTGAAAGGGGTACCGGGGAGCTGTTTTTT
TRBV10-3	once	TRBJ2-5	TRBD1	CATRQGTGGKETQYF	TGTGCCACAAGACAGGGGACCGGAGGGAAAGAGACCCAGTACTTC
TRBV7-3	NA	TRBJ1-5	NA	CASSLTGPNQPQHF	TGTGCCAGCAGCTTAACCGGGCCTAATCAGCCCCAGCATTTT
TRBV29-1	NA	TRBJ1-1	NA	CSVELQGRTEAFF	TGCAGCGTTGAACTCCAGGGCCGCACTGAAGCTTTCTTT
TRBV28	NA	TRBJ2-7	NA	CASDGGNSYEQYF	TGTGCCAGCGATGGGGGTAACTCCTACGAGCAGTACTTC
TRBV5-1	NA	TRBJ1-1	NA	CASSLAYGTEAFF	TGCGCCAGCAGCTTGGCCTACGGCACTGAAGCTTTCTTT
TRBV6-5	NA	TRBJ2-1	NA	CASSYSKAGQQFF	TGTGCCAGCAGTTACTCGAAGGCGGGACAGCAGTTCTTC
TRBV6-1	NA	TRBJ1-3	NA	CASGWRDTIYF	TGTGCCAGCGGTTGGAGGGACACCATATATTTT
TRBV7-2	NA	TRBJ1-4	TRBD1	CASSSPGQTLDEKLFF	TGTGCCAGCAGCTCCCCGGGACAGACCCTCGATGAAAAACTGTTTTTT
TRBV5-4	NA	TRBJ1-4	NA	CASQRDGGNEKLFF	TGTGCCAGCCAGAGGGACGGGGGGAATGAAAAACTGTTTTTT
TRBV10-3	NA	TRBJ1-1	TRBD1	CATTDRGDTEAFF	TGTGCCACAACGGACAGGGGGGACACTGAAGCTTTCTTT
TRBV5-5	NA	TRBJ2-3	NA	CASSFQADTQYF	TGTGCCAGCAGCTTCCAGGCAGATACGCAGTATTTT
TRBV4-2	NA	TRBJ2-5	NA	CASSQGASSRETQYF	TGTGCCAGCAGCCAGGGGGCTAGCAGTCGGGAGACCCAGTACTTC
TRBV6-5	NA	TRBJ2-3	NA	CASSYNRRTTDTQYF	TGTGCCAGCAGTTACAATCGAAGAACGACAGATACGCAGTATTTT
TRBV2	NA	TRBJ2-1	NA	CASGDTSVAVREQFF	TGTGCCAGCGGGGATACTAGTGTGGCAGTTCGGGAGCAGTTCTTC
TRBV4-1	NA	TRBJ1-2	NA	CASSPSGGNYGYTF	TGCGCCAGCAGTCCCTCGGGCGGGAACTATGGCTACACCTTC
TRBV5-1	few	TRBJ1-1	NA	CASSQNQDTEAFF	TGCGCCAGCAGCCAGAATCAGGACACTGAAGCTTTCTTT
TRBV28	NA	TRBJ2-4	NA	CASSLGGSAKNIQYF	TGTGCCAGCAGTTTAGGGGGTTCGGCCAAAAACATTCAGTACTTC
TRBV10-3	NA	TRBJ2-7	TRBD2	CAIRTSGSYEQYF	TGTGCCATCAGGACTAGCGGGAGTTACGAGCAGTACTTC
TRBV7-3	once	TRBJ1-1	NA	CASSRTRNTEAFF	TGTGCCAGCAGCCGGACGCGGAACACTGAAGCTTTCTTT
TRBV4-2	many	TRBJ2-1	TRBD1	CASSYRGRDNEQFF	TGTGCCAGCAGTTACAGGGGGCGAGACAATGAGCAGTTCTTC
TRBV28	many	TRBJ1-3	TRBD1	CASWTGATSGNTIYF	TGTGCCAGCTGGACAGGGGCGACCTCTGGAAACACCATATATTTT
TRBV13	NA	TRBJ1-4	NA	CASSLVWGSEKLFF	TGTGCCAGCAGCTTAGTATGGGGATCCGAAAAACTGTTTTTT
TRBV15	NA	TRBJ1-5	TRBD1	CATSSETGGSQPQHF	TGTGCCACCAGCAGTGAGACAGGGGGGAGTCAGCCCCAGCATTTT
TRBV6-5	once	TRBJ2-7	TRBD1	CASGAGGSYEQYF	TGTGCCAGCGGGGCAGGGGGATCCTACGAGCAGTACTTC
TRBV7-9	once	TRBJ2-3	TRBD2	CASSVLAGLASGTDTQYF	TGTGCCAGCAGCGTTCTAGCGGGATTGGCTTCGGGCACAGATACGCAGTATTTT
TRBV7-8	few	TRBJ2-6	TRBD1	CASSRRTGTGANVLTF	TGTGCCAGCAGCCGCCGGACAGGGACTGGGGCCAACGTCCTGACTTTC
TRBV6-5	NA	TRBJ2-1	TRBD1	CASRQGQGLYNEQFF	TGTGCCAGCAGACAGGGACAGGGGCTTTACAATGAGCAGTTCTTC
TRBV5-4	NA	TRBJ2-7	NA	CASSFSQGGYEQYF	TGTGCCAGCAGCTTCTCCCAGGGGGGCTACGAGCAGTACTTC
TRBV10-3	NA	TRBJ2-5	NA	CAISSATIQETQYF	TGTGCCATCAGCAGCGCGACAATCCAAGAGACCCAGTACTTC
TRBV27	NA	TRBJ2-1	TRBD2	CASSLMASGTREQFF	TGTGCCAGCAGTTTAATGGCTAGCGGGACTCGGGAGCAGTTCTTC
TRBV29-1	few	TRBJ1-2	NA	CSVEPLTGYGYTF	TGCAGCGTCGAACCCTTGACGGGCTATGGCTACACCTTC
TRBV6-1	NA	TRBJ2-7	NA	CASSQTSFPSYEQYF	TGTGCCAGCAGTCAAACCTCGTTTCCTAGTTACGAGCAGTACTTC
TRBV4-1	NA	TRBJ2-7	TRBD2	CASSPLGTSIYEQYF	TGCGCCAGCAGCCCCCTCGGGACTAGTATATACGAGCAGTACTTC
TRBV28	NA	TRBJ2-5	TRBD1	CASSSSQGVRGETQYF	TGTGCCAGCAGTTCCTCCCAGGGGGTACGAGGAGAGACCCAGTACTTC
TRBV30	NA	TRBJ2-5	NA	CASALGETQYF	TGTGCCTCCGCATTAGGGGAGACCCAGTACTTC
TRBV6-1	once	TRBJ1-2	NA	CASSEWYGYTF	TGTGCCAGCAGTGAATGGTATGGCTACACCTTC
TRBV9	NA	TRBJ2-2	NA	CASSAREGAGELFF	TGTGCCAGCAGCGCTCGAGAGGGGGCCGGGGAGCTGTTTTTT
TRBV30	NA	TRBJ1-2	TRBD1	CASTRQGVYYGYTF	TGTGCCTCTACAAGACAGGGTGTTTACTATGGCTACACCTTC
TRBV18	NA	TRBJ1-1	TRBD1	CASSGQGATEAFF	TGTGCCAGCTCGGGACAGGGGGCCACTGAAGCTTTCTTT
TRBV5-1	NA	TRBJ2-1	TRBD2	CASSLAMGTSVYNEQFF	TGCGCCAGCAGCTTGGCGATGGGGACTAGCGTCTACAATGAGCAGTTCTTC
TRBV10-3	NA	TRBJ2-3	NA	CAITTEDRTDTQYF	TGTGCCATCACAACGGAAGACAGAACAGATACGCAGTATTTT
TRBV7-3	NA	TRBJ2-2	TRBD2	CASSPQLAENTGELFF	TGTGCCAGCAGCCCGCAACTAGCGGAGAACACCGGGGAGCTGTTTTTT
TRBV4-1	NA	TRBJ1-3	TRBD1	CASSQDDRTGALGNTIYF	TGCGCCAGCAGCCAAGATGACAGGACAGGGGCTCTCGGAAACACCATATATTTT
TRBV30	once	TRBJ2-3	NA	CAWSATGSTDTQYF	TGTGCCTGGAGCGCGACTGGGTCCACAGATACGCAGTATTTT
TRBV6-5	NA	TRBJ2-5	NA	CASRSPQETQYF	TGTGCCAGCAGGAGTCCCCAAGAGACCCAGTACTTC
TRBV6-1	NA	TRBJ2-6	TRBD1	CASSDRTLQGSSGANVLTF	TGTGCCAGCAGTGATCGAACTCTACAGGGGAGCTCTGGGGCCAACGTCCTGACTTTC
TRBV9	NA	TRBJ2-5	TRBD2	CASSEGLVDLGETQYF	TGTGCCAGCAGCGAGGGACTAGTGGACTTGGGGGAGACCCAGTACTTC